This TCR beta chain emerged from a study of CD8 T cells in ankylosing spondylitis. Study findings and constraints: For ankylosing spondylitis blood, a TCR beta motif of eight or nine highly homologous variants appeared characteristic.

Many counts were recorded for this clonotype. The antigen is unknown. In TCRdb, the 5' RACE reads were re-called with MiXCR into one record per CDR3 protein. Here the sample spans approximately 42,000 distinct CDR3 sequences, under 4.5% being singletons. Sequenced sample: blood, either unsorted or a sorted T cell fraction (not recorded which). This sequence originates from a female donor with ankylosing spondylitis or in good health (not recorded which).

The CDR3 nucleotides are TGTGCCAGCAGCGACCGGGGGGGCACTGAGCAGTTCTTC. It is translated as CASSDRGGTEQFF. The V and J genes are TRBV9 and TRBJ2-1; 8 bases agree with TRBD2. The CDR3 is 13 amino acids. Germline loops: CDR1 SGDLS, CDR2 YYNGEE. Trimming cost V 3 bases and J 9 bases; bases outside gene matches: 5.